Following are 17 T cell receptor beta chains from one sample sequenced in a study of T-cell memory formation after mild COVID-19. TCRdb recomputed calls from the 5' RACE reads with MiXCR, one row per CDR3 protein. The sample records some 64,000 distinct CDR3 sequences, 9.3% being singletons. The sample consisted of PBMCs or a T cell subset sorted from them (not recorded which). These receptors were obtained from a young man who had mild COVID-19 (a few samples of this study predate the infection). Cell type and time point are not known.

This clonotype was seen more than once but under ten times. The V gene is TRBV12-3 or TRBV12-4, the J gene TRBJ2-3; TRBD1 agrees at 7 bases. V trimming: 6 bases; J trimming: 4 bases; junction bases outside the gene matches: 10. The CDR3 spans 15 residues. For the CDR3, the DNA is TGTGCCAGCAGCCCCCGGGACAGAGTCTCAGATACGCAGTATTTT. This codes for CASSPRDRVSDTQYF.

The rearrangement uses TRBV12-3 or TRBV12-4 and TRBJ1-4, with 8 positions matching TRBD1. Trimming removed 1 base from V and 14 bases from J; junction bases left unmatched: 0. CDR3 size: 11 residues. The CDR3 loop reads CASSLGTGLFF. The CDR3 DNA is TGTGCCAGCAGTTTAGGGACAGGGCTGTTTTTT.

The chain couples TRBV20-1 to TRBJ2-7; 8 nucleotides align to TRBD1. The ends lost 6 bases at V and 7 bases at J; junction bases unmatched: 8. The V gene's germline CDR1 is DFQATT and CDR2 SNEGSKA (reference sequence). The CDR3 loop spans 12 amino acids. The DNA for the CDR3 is TGCAGTGCCAGAAACGACAGGGGTGAGCAGTACTTC. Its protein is CSARNDRGEQYF.

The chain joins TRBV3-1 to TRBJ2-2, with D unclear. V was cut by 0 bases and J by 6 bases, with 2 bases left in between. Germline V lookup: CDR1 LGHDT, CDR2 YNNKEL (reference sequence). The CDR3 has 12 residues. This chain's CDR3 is CASSQDPGELFF. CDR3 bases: TGTGCCAGCAGCCAAGATCCCGGGGAGCTGTTTTTT. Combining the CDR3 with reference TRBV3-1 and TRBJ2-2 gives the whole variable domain DTAVSQTPKYLVTQMGNDKSIKCEQNLGHDTMYWYKQDSKKFLKIMFSYNNKELIINETVPNRFSPKSPDKAHLNLHINSLELGDSAVYFCASSQDPGELFFGEGSRLTVL.

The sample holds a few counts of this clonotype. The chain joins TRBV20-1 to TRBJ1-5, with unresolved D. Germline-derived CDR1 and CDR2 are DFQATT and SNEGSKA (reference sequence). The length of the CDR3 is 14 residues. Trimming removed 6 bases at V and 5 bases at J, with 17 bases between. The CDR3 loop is CSATRQGGDQPQHF. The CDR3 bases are TGCAGTGCAACCCGACAAGGCGGTGATCAGCCCCAGCATTTT.

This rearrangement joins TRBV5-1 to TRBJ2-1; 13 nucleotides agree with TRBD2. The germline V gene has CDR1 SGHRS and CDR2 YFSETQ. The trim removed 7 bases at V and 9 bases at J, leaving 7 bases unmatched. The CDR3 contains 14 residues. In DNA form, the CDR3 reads TGCGCCAGCGCAGGGACTAGCGGGATGGGTGAGCAGTTCTTC. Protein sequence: CASAGTSGMGEQFF.

This CDR3 reads CASSYSGTGRVNTIYF. CDR3 coding DNA: TGTGCCAGCAGTTATTCGGGGACAGGGAGGGTAAACACCATATATTTT. This chain connects TRBV6-5 to TRBJ1-3; 9 bases are shared with TRBD1. Trimming at V came to 3 bases and at J to 6 bases, leaving 9 bases not matched to a gene. The CDR3 totals 16 residues. Per germline, CDR1 MNHEY and CDR2 SVGAGI.

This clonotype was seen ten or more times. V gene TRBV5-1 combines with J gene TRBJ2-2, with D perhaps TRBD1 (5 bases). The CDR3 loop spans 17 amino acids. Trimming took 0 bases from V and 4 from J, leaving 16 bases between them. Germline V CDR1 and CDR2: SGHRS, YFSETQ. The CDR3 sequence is CASSLAPGQGSTGELFF. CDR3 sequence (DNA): TGCGCCAGCAGCTTGGCCCCAGGGCAGGGAAGCACCGGGGAGCTGTTTTTT.

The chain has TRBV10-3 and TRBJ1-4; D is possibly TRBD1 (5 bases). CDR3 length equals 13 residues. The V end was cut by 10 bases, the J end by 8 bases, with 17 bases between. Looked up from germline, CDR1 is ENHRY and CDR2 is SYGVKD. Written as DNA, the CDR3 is TGTGCCACTAGGGGACCCCACGGCGAAAAACTGTTTTTT. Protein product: CATRGPHGEKLFF.

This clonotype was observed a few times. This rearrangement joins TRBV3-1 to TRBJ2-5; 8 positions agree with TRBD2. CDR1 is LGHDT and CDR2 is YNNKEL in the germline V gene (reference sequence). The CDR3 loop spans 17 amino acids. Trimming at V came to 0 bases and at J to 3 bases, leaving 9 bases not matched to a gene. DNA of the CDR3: TGTGCCAGCAGCCAAGAGGGGATGTTTAGCGGGGAAGAGACCCAGTACTTC. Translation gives CASSQEGMFSGEETQYF.

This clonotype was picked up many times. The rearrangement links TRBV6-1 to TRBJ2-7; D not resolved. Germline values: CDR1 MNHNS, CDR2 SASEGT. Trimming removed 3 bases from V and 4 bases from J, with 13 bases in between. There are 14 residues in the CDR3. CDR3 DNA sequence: TGTGCCAGCAGTGACCTGTCAACCGGATACGAGCAGTACGTC. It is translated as CASSDLSTGYEQYV.

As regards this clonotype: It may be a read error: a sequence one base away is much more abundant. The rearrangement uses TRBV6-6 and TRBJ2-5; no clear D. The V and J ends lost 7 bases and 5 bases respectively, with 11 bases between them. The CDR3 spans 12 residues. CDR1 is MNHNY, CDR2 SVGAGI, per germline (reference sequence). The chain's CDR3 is CASTRPLETQYF. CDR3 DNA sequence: TGTGCCAGCACCCGACCCCTGGAGACCCAGTACTTC.

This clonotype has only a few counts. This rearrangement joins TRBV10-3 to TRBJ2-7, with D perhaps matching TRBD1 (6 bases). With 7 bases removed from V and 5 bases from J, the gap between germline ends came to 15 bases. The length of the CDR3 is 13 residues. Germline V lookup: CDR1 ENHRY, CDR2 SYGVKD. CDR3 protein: CAINTGTLNEQYF. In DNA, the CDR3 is TGTGCCATCAATACAGGGACCCTAAACGAGCAGTACTTC.

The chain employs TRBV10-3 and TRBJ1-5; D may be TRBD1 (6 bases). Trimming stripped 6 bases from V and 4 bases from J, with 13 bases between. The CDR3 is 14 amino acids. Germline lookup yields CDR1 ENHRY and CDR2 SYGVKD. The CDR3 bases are TGTGCCATCAGGCAACAGGGTCGGAATCAGCCCCAGCATTTT. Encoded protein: CAIRQQGRNQPQHF.

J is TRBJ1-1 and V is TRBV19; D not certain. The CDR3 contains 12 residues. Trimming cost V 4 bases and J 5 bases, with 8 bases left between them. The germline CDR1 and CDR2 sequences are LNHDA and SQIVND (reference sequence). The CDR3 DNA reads TGTGCCAGTAGTAGGCCCGGGACTGAAGCTTTCTTT. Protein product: CASSRPGTEAFF.

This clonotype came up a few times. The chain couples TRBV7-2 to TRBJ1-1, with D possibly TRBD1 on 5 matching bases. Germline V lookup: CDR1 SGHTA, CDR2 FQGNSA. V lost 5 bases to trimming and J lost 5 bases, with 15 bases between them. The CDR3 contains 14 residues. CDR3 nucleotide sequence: TGTGCCAGCAGCCGTGATGGGGGTCGGACTGAAGCTTTCTTT. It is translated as CASSRDGGRTEAFF.

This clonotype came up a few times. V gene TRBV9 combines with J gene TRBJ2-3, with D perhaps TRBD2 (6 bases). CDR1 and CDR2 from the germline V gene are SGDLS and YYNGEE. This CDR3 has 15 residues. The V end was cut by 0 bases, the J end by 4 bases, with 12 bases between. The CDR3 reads CASSVGGLRSDTQYF. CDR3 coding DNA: TGTGCCAGCAGCGTAGGGGGACTCCGTTCAGATACGCAGTATTTT.